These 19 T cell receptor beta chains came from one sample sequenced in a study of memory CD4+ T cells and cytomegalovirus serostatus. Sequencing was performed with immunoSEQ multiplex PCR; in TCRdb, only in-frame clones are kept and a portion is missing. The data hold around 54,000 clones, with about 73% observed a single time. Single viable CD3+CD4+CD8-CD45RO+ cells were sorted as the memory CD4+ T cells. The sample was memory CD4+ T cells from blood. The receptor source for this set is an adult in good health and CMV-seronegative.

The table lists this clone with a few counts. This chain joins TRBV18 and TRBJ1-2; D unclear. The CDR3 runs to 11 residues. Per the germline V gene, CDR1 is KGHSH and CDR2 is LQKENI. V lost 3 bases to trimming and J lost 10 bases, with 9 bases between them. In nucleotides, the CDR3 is TGTGCCAGCTCACCGTATGAAAACTACACCTTC. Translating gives CASSPYENYTF.

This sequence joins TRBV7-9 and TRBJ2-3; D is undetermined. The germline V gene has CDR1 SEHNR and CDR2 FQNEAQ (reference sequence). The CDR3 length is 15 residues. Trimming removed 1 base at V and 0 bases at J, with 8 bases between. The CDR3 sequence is CASSLVRPSTDTQYF. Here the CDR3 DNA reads TGTGCCAGCAGCTTAGTTCGCCCGAGCACAGATACGCAGTATTTT.

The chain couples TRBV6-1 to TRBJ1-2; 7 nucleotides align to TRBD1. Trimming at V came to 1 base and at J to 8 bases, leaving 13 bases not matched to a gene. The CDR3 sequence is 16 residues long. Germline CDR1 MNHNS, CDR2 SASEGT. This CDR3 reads CASSEVIWNRGGGYTF. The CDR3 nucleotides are TGTGCCAGCAGTGAAGTCATTTGGAACAGGGGAGGAGGCTACACCTTC.

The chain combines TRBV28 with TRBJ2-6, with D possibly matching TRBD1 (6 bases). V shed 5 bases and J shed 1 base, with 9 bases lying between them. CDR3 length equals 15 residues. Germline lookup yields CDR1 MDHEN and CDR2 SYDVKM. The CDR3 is CASSRTGSGANVLTF. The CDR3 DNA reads TGTGCCAGCAGTAGAACAGGGTCTGGGGCCAACGTCCTGACTTTC.

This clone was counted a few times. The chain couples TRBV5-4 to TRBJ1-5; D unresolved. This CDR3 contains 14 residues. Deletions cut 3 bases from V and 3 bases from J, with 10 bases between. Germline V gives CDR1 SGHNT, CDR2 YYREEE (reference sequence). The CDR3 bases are TGTGCCAGCAGCTCCGGAGGTAACAATCAGCCCCAGCATTTT. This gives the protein CASSSGGNNQPQHF.

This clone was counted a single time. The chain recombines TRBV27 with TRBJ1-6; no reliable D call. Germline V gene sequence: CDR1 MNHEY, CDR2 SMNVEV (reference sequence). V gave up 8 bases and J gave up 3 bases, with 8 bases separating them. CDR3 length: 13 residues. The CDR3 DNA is TGTGCCAGCGCGACAAGCTATAATTCACCCCTCCACTTT. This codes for CASATSYNSPLHF.

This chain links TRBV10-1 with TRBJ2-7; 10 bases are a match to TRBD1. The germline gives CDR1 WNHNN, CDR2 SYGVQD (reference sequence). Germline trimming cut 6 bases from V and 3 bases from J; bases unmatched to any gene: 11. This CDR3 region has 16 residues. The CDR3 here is CASRGTGEPPYYEQYF. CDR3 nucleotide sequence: TGCGCCAGCAGGGGGACAGGGGAGCCACCCTACTACGAGCAGTACTTC.

CDR3 sequence reads: CASSEATSGSYEQYF. DNA for the CDR3: TGTGCCAGCAGTGAAGCGACTAGCGGGAGCTACGAGCAGTACTTC. The chain employs TRBV6-1 and TRBJ2-7, with TRBD2 matching 12 bases. V lost 0 bases, J lost 3 bases, and 0 bases stayed unmatched. This CDR3 contains 15 residues. Germline V lookup: CDR1 MNHNS, CDR2 SASEGT.

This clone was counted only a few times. The CDR3 DNA is TGTGCCAGCAGGTCCGGGAGTTACCAGCCCCAGCATTTT. As protein: CASRSGSYQPQHF. This chain uses TRBV27 with TRBJ1-5; D is uncertain. The CDR3 length is 13 residues. V lost 6 bases, J lost 7 bases, and 13 bases lay in between. Germline CDR1 is MNHEY and CDR2 is SMNVEV (reference sequence).

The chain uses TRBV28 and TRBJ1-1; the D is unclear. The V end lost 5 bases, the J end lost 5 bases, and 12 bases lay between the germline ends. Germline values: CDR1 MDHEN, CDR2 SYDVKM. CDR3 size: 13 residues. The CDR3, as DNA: TGTGCCAGCAGTCCTCAAGTGAGGACTGAAGCTTTCTTT. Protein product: CASSPQVRTEAFF.

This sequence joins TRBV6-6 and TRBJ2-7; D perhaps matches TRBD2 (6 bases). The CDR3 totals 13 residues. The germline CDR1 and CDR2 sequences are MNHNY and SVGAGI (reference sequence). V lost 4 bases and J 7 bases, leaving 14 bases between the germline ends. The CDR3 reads CASSFRGAREQYF. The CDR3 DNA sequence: TGTGCCAGCAGTTTCCGCGGGGCGCGGGAGCAGTACTTC.

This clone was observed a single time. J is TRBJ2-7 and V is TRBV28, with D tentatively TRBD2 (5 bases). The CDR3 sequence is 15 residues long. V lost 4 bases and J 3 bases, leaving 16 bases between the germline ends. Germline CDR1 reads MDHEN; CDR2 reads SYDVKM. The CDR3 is CASSSHPPRGYEQYF. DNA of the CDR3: TGTGCCAGCAGTTCACACCCGCCCCGGGGCTACGAGCAGTACTTC.

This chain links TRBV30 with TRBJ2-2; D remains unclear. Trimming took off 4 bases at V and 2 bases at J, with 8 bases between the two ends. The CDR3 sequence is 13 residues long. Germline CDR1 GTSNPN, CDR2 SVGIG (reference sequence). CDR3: CAWNQANTGELFF. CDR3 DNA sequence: TGTGCCTGGAATCAGGCAAACACCGGGGAGCTGTTTTTT.

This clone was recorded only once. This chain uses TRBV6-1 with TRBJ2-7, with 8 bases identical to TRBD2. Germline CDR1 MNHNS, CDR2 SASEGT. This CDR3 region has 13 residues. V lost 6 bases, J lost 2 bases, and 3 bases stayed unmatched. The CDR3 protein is CASRSSGTYEQYF. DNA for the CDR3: TGTGCCAGCAGGAGTAGCGGGACCTACGAGCAGTACTTC.

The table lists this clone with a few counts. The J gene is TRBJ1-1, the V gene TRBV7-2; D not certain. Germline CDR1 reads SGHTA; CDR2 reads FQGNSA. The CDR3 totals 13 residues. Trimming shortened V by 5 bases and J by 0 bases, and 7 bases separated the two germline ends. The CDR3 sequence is CASSPTVNTEAFF. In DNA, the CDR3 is TGTGCCAGCAGCCCGACGGTGAACACTGAAGCTTTCTTT.

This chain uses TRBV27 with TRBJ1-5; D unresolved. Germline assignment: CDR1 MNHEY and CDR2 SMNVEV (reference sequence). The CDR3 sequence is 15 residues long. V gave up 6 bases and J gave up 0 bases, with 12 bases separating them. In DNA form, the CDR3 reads TGTGCCAGCAGCGACCGACGGTATAGCAATCAGCCCCAGCATTTT. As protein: CASSDRRYSNQPQHF.

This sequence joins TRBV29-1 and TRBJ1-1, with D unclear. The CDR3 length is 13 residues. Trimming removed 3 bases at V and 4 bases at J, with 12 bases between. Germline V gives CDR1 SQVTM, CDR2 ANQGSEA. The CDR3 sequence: CSVELSSGTEAFF. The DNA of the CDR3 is TGCAGCGTTGAGCTCTCTTCTGGCACTGAAGCTTTCTTT.

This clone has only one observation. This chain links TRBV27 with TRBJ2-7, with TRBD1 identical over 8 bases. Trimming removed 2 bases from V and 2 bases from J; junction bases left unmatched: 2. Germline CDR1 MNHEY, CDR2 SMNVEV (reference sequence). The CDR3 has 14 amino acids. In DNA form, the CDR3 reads TGTGCCAGCAGTTTAGGACAGGGCCCCTACGAGCAGTACTTC. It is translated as CASSLGQGPYEQYF.

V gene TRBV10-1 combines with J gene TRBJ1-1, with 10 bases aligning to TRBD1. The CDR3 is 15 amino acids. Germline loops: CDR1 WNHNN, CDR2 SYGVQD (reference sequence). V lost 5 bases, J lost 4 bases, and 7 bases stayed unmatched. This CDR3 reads CASSRTGGSGTEAFF. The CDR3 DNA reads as TGCGCCAGCAGTCGGACAGGGGGTTCGGGCACTGAAGCTTTCTTT.